Following are 2 T cell receptor beta chains from one sample sequenced in a study of monozygotic twins with inflammatory bowel disease (dated by TCRdb to the late 2010s). The library was produced with 5' RACE. TCRdb names Illumina HiSeq 2500 as the instrument used. TCRdb reprocessed the reads, and each CDR3 protein sequence is entered once, without DNA. The sample has more than 100,000 distinct CDR3 sequences on record. Approximately 1.8% of the sample belongs to the ten largest clones. Sequenced input: blood. Receptors were obtained from a human donor with ulcerative colitis or Crohn's disease, or a healthy co-twin of an affected twin (not recorded which).

V is TRBV7-2 and J is TRBJ2-7; TCRdb's D call of TRBD1 is untestable without DNA. This CDR3 is built from 14 residues. CDR1 and CDR2 from the germline V gene are SGHTA and FQGNSA. The CDR3 loop is CASSKGQGTYEQYF.

This rearrangement joins TRBV6-5 to TRBJ1-5; TCRdb indicates TRBD1, and absent DNA this call remains unverified. Germline V lookup: CDR1 MNHEY, CDR2 SVGAGI. The CDR3 covers 16 residues. CDR3 residues: CASSSTAGGVNQPQHF.